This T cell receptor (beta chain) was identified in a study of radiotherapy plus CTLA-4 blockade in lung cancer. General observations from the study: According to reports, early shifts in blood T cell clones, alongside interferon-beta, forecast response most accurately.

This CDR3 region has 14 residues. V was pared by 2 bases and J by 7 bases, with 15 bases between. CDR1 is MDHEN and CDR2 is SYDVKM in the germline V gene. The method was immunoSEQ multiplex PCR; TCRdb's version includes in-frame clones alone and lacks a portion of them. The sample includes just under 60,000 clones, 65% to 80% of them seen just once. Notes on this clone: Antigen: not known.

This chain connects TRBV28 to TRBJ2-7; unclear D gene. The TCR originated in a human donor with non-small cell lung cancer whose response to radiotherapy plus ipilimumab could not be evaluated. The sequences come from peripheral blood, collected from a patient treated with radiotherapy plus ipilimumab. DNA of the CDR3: TGTGCCAGCAGTTTAAGACATGTAGTATCTGAGCAGTACTTC. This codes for CASSLRHVVSEQYF.